The rows below give T cell receptor beta chains drawn from one sample of a study of T cells in Graves' hyperthyroidism and ophthalmopathy. TCRdb analysed the multiplex PCR reads with MiXCR anew, one entry per CDR3 protein. The sample records roughly 380,000 distinct CDR3 sequences, 18% being singletons. Sequencing used blood. Every receptor here comes from a woman between 40 and 50 years old with Graves' ophthalmopathy. Both conserved end residues are part of each CDR3. D genes are given only for firm matches. Clone size is not always given. Where it is, it says once, few, many or a class for expanded clones.

d_call: .
v_call: TRBV12-3/TRBV12-4
j_call: TRBJ2-2
clone_size: .
cdr3_aa: CASSKTGFTGELFF
cdr3_nt: TGTGCCAGCAGTAAAACAGGGTTCACCGGGGAGCTGTTTTTT

d_call: .
v_call: TRBV6-2/TRBV6-3
j_call: TRBJ1-5
clone_size: many
cdr3_aa: CASRDSSDQPQHF
cdr3_nt: TGTGCCAGCAGGGACTCTTCGGACCAGCCCCAGCATTTT

d_call: .
v_call: TRBV9
j_call: TRBJ1-3
clone_size: many
cdr3_aa: CASSVGIENTIYF
cdr3_nt: TGTGCCAGCAGCGTAGGGATTGAAAACACCATATATTTT

d_call: .
v_call: TRBV20-1
j_call: TRBJ1-2
clone_size: .
cdr3_aa: CSAGGRANYGYTF
cdr3_nt: TGCAGTGCCGGCGGCAGGGCAAACTATGGCTACACCTTC

d_call: TRBD2
v_call: TRBV7-2
j_call: TRBJ2-7
clone_size: .
cdr3_aa: CASSLEGTRTYEQYF
cdr3_nt: TGTGCCAGCAGCTTGGAGGGGACTAGGACCTACGAGCAGTACTTC

d_call: .
v_call: TRBV12-5
j_call: TRBJ1-1
clone_size: many
cdr3_aa: CASGPNRDLVQAFF
cdr3_nt: TGTGCTAGTGGCCCAAACCGGGACCTGGTCCAAGCTTTCTTT

d_call: .
v_call: TRBV14
j_call: TRBJ1-1
clone_size: many
cdr3_aa: CASSHRVARTEAFF
cdr3_nt: TGTGCCAGCAGCCATCGAGTGGCTAGGACTGAAGCTTTCTTT

d_call: .
v_call: TRBV29-1
j_call: TRBJ2-7
clone_size: many
cdr3_aa: CSVRSGNYEQYF
cdr3_nt: TGCAGCGTTCGTTCTGGGAACTACGAGCAGTACTTC

d_call: .
v_call: TRBV28
j_call: TRBJ2-5
clone_size: many
cdr3_aa: CASGNVGETQYF
cdr3_nt: TGTGCCAGCGGAAACGTGGGAGAGACCCAGTACTTC

d_call: .
v_call: TRBV7-2
j_call: TRBJ2-7
clone_size: many
cdr3_aa: CASSFMGAVSSYEQYF
cdr3_nt: TGTGCCAGCAGCTTTATGGGGGCCGTGAGTTCCTACGAGCAGTACTTC

d_call: .
v_call: TRBV27
j_call: TRBJ1-1
clone_size: many
cdr3_aa: CVARELRVGSTEAFF
cdr3_nt: TGTGTCGCGCGGGAGCTCAGGGTAGGATCCACTGAAGCTTTCTTT

d_call: .
v_call: TRBV5-1
j_call: TRBJ2-7
clone_size: many
cdr3_aa: CASSLDFDEQYF
cdr3_nt: TGCGCCAGCAGCTTGGATTTTGACGAGCAGTACTTC

d_call: .
v_call: TRBV6-5
j_call: TRBJ2-7
clone_size: many
cdr3_aa: CASSYFGRTYEQYF
cdr3_nt: TGTGCCAGCAGTTATTTTGGCAGGACCTACGAGCAGTACTTC

d_call: TRBD1
v_call: TRBV20-1
j_call: TRBJ1-5
clone_size: many
cdr3_aa: CSAQGQGENNQPQHF
cdr3_nt: TGCAGTGCCCAGGGACAGGGGGAGAACAATCAGCCCCAGCATTTT

d_call: TRBD2
v_call: TRBV4-3
j_call: TRBJ2-7
clone_size: many
cdr3_aa: CASSQDTSGRYEQYF
cdr3_nt: TGCGCCAGCAGCCAAGACACTAGCGGACGCTACGAGCAGTACTTC

d_call: .
v_call: TRBV11-2
j_call: TRBJ1-1
clone_size: many
cdr3_aa: CASSLDRKNTEAFF
cdr3_nt: TGTGCCAGCAGCTTAGATCGAAAGAACACTGAAGCTTTCTTT

d_call: .
v_call: TRBV20-1
j_call: TRBJ2-7
clone_size: .
cdr3_aa: CSARDANRKTYEQYF
cdr3_nt: TGCAGTGCTAGAGATGCAAACAGGAAAACCTACGAGCAGTACTTC

d_call: .
v_call: TRBV20-1
j_call: TRBJ2-5
clone_size: many
cdr3_aa: CSARAQGRLQETQYF
cdr3_nt: TGCAGTGCTAGGGCACAGGGCCGACTACAAGAGACCCAGTACTTC

d_call: .
v_call: TRBV27
j_call: TRBJ1-1
clone_size: many
cdr3_aa: CASSLEGVGRTEAFF
cdr3_nt: TGTGCCAGCAGTTTAGAGGGGGTTGGACGCACTGAAGCTTTCTTT